The T cell receptor (beta chain) under discussion was sequenced for a study of blood T cells in healthy people across ages. PCR was performed a second time for roughly 7 to 11 cycles using a sample-barcoded 5' primer and a J-beta primer mix. One entry per CDR3 protein results from TCRdb running MiXCR on the 5' RACE reads. The sample holds 700,000 to 950,000 distinct CDR3 sequences; around 46% are singletons and the top ten take around 20%. This clonotype has a handful of counts. Its antigen is unidentified. The V gene's germline CDR1 is SGHTA and CDR2 FQGNSA. The V segment lost 5 bases and the J segment 8 bases; nucleotides outside the gene matches: 12. This CDR3 has 15 residues. Study-wide points: Older age went with lower TCR beta diversity per million T cells, in a roughly linear way.

The genes are TRBV7-2 and TRBJ2-3; TRBD2 aligns across 8 bases. Material for sequencing was blood. This receptor was identified in a woman between 55 and 75 years old in good health. CDR3 bases: TGTGCCAGCAGCCCCCCCGGGACTAGTTTAGTTACGCAGTATTTT. As protein: CASSPPGTSLVTQYF.